The 27 T cell receptor beta chains given below trace back to one sample, sequenced in a study of response to subunit inactivated influenza vaccine (dated by TCRdb to 2016 to 2019). The library was produced with RT-PCR. Sequenced on an Illumina HiSeq 2500. The public reads were quality trimmed at Q25 with fastp and then assembled into clones with MiXCR by TCRdb, keeping productive beta chains. Merged by CDR3 protein, the rows form single entries marked with the most common genes and DNA. The sample table lists around 500,000 distinct CDR3 sequences, 11% of them with a count of one. The leading ten clones occupy roughly 12% of the sample. The sample's time point label is to be understood as: around 47 days after influenza vaccine administration. The input for sequencing was PBMCs from blood, taken more than 35 days after vaccination. These receptors came from a man aged 50 to 59 who received an inactivated influenza vaccine. Donor details come from another sample of the same person, matched by shared clones.

The CDR3 region has the DNA TGTGCCAGCTCACCTACACCCACAGGGGCAAACTATGGCTACACCTTC. This sequence encodes CASSPTPTGANYGYTF. This chain links TRBV18 with TRBJ1-2; 7 nucleotides match TRBD1. Germline V gene sequence: CDR1 KGHSH, CDR2 LQKENI. J lost 2 bases, V lost 3 bases, and 9 bases had no gene match. CDR3 length: 16 residues. The complete variable domain, with remaining parts taken from reference TRBV18 and TRBJ1-2, reads NAGVMQNPRHLVRRRGQEARLRCSPMKGHSHVYWYRQLPEEGLKFMVYLQKENIIDESGMPKERFSAEFPKEGPSILRIQQVVRGDSAAYFCASSPTPTGANYGYTFGSGTRLTVV.

In this sample, this clonotype turned up many times. CDR3 loop: CSAPLGGNTGELFF. DNA for the CDR3: TGCAGTGCTCCGCTAGGGGGGAACACCGGGGAGCTGTTTTTT. The chain carries TRBV20-1 and TRBJ2-2; a weak D match, TRBD1 (6 bases). CDR1 DFQATT and CDR2 SNEGSKA come from the germline V gene (reference sequence). The CDR3 is 14 amino acids. V was shortened by 5 bases and J by 1 base, with 11 bases between the two germline ends.

This clonotype has at least ten counts. V usage is TRBV24-1 and J usage is TRBJ2-3; 15 nucleotides match TRBD2. The ends lost 4 bases at V and 6 bases at J; junction bases unmatched: 7. CDR3 length: 17 residues. Germline CDR1 and CDR2: KGHDR and SFDVKD. The CDR3 region has the DNA TGTGCCACCAGTGACCCACTGGGACTAGCGGGGGGCGATACGCAGTATTTT. As protein: CATSDPLGLAGGDTQYF.

This chain joins TRBV10-2 and TRBJ2-7; 7 bases are shared with TRBD1. The germline CDR1 and CDR2 sequences are WSHSY and SAAADI. After removal of 3 bases from V and 4 bases from J, the junction contained 6 bases not matched to a gene. This CDR3 contains 14 residues. The CDR3 bases are TGCGCCAGCAGTGATTGGACAGGCTCGTACGAGCAGTACTTC. Residues: CASSDWTGSYEQYF.

The rearrangement joins TRBV7-9 to TRBJ2-3; possibly TRBD2 for D (6 bases). Germline CDR1 reads SEHNR; CDR2 reads FQNEAQ (reference sequence). The CDR3 has 16 residues. Deletions cut 5 bases from V and 0 bases from J, with 15 bases between. The CDR3 loop is CASSIGLGTSTDTQYF. Written as DNA, the CDR3 is TGTGCCAGCAGCATAGGCCTTGGGACTAGCACAGATACGCAGTATTTT.

The V and J genes are TRBV7-8 and TRBJ2-1; D tentatively fits TRBD1 or TRBD2 (5 bases each). In germline, CDR1 is SGHVS, CDR2 FQNEAQ. Between the trimmed V and J ends, which lost 4 bases and 10 bases, there was a span of 11 bases. The CDR3 is 12 residues long. CDR3 in DNA: TGTGCCAGCAGCTCCTACGAGGGGGAGCAGTTCTTC. Translation: CASSSYEGEQFF.

This clonotype occurred many times. The DNA of the CDR3 is TGTGCCAGCAGCCAAGTAATGTCTGAAGCTTTCTTT. Its translation is CASSQVMSEAFF. V is TRBV3-1 and J is TRBJ1-1; D unclear. CDR3 length: 12 residues. Germline CDR1 and CDR2: LGHDT and YNNKEL (reference sequence). V was shortened by 1 base and J by 6 bases, with 6 bases between the two germline ends.

The sample holds a few counts of this clonotype. The chain uses TRBV3-1 and TRBJ2-7, with 11 bases aligning to TRBD2. The length of the CDR3 is 15 residues. V dropped 1 base and J dropped 4; count of bases not matched to a gene: 3. Germline CDR1 is LGHDT and CDR2 is YNNKEL (reference sequence). CDR3 in DNA: TGTGCCAGCAGCCAAGCTAGCGGGAGGCAGTACGAGCAGTACTTC. The encoded protein is CASSQASGRQYEQYF.

The genes are TRBV3-1 and TRBJ1-1; 8 positions match TRBD1. V lost 1 base to trimming and J lost 1 base; unmatched junction nucleotides: 14. From germline, CDR1 is LGHDT and CDR2 YNNKEL (reference sequence). CDR3 size: 19 residues. CDR3 bases: TGTGCCAGCAGCCAAGGTTGGGGCAGGGGGCTTGGGAAGAACACTGAAGCTTTCTTT. Its translation is CASSQGWGRGLGKNTEAFF.

This clonotype was seen at least ten times. The chain has TRBV5-1 and TRBJ2-2; TRBD1 agrees at 8 bases. The CDR3 is 15 residues long. The V segment lost 4 bases and the J segment 6 bases; nucleotides outside the gene matches: 8. Looked up from germline, CDR1 is SGHRS and CDR2 is YFSETQ. In DNA, the CDR3 is TGCGCCAGCAGCCCAGGACAGGGTTCGTCCGGGGAGCTGTTTTTT. It yields the protein CASSPGQGSSGELFF.

This clonotype was counted once. V is TRBV2 and J is TRBJ1-1, with D possibly being TRBD1 (5 bases). From germline, CDR1 is SNHLY and CDR2 FYNNEI. The CDR3 extends over 14 amino acids. Trimming stripped 6 bases from V and 0 bases from J, with 11 bases between. CDR3 nucleotides: TGTGCCAGCAGGGGTGGGACGTTGAACACTGAAGCTTTCTTT. Translation: CASRGGTLNTEAFF. The full variable domain, completed using reference TRBV2 and TRBJ1-1, is EPEVTQTPSHQVTQMGQEVILRCVPISNHLYFYWYRQILGQKVEFLVSFYNNEISEKSEIFDDQFSVERPDGSNFTLKIRSTKLEDSAMYFCASRGGTLNTEAFFGQGTRLTVV.

This clonotype was recorded a few times. The rearrangement joins TRBV4-3 to TRBJ2-1; TRBD1 or TRBD2 may be the D gene (5 bases each). From germline, CDR1 is LGHNA and CDR2 YSLEER. Trimming shortened V by 0 bases and J by 3 bases, and 12 bases separated the two germline ends. This CDR3 is built from 16 residues. The CDR3 here is CASSQDPGTYYNEQFF. Here the CDR3 DNA reads TGCGCCAGCAGCCAAGATCCGGGGACCTACTACAATGAGCAGTTCTTC.

This rearrangement joins TRBV7-2 to TRBJ2-7, with unresolved D. The CDR3 is made up of 15 amino acids. Germline CDR1 reads SGHTA; CDR2 reads FQGNSA. Trimming removed 1 base from V and 1 base from J, with 11 bases in between. The CDR3 here is CASSLVGSYSYEQYF. DNA of the CDR3: TGTGCCAGCAGCTTAGTCGGTAGTTATTCCTACGAGCAGTACTTC.

This rearrangement joins TRBV7-9 to TRBJ2-7; D possibly corresponds to TRBD1 (6 bases). Trimming shortened V by 1 base and J by 5 bases, and 12 bases separated the two germline ends. Germline-derived CDR1 and CDR2 are SEHNR and FQNEAQ (reference sequence). This CDR3 has 14 amino acids. The CDR3 protein is CASSLDLGAHEQYF. DNA of the CDR3: TGTGCCAGCAGCTTAGATCTGGGGGCCCACGAGCAGTACTTC.

The CDR3 reads CSAPKRGAGELFF. CDR3 in DNA: TGCAGTGCCCCGAAGCGGGGAGCGGGGGAGCTGTTTTTT. The chain combines TRBV20-1 with TRBJ2-2; 7 nucleotides align to TRBD2. Looked up from germline, CDR1 is DFQATT and CDR2 is SNEGSKA (reference sequence). After removal of 6 bases from V and 8 bases from J, the junction contained 9 bases not matched to a gene. This CDR3 is 13 amino acids long.

The chain couples TRBV11-2 to TRBJ2-7, with a possible D match to TRBD1 (5 bases). Trimming pared 1 base from V and 3 bases from J, leaving 10 bases between. This CDR3 is built from 14 residues. CDR1 and CDR2 (germline): SGHAT, FQNNGV. CDR3 loop: CASSLVDSHYEQYF. The CDR3 DNA is TGTGCCAGCAGCTTAGTAGACAGCCACTACGAGCAGTACTTC. Full variable domain (remainder filled in from reference TRBV11-2 and TRBJ2-7): EAGVAQSPRYKIIEKRQSVAFWCNPISGHATLYWYQQILGQGPKLLIQFQNNGVVDDSQLPKDRFSAERLKGVDSTLKIQPAKLEDSAVYLCASSLVDSHYEQYFGPGTRLTVT.

This clonotype has a handful of counts. The chain employs TRBV4-1 and TRBJ2-1; the match to TRBD2 covers 7 bases. CDR1 is MGHRA, CDR2 YSYEKL, per germline. J gave up 5 bases and V 1 base, and 5 bases lay outside the gene matches. The CDR3 has 15 residues. In DNA, the CDR3 is TGCGCCAGCAGCCAAGCGGGAGGAAAAAACAATGAGCAGTTCTTC. Its protein product is CASSQAGGKNNEQFF.

The chain employs TRBV25-1 and TRBJ2-1; no definite D call. The CDR3 loop spans 13 amino acids. Per germline, CDR1 MGHDK and CDR2 SYGVNS. V lost 3 bases, J lost 3 bases, and 6 bases lay in between. In DNA form, the CDR3 reads TGTGCCAGCAGTGAGAATAACTACAATGAGCAGTTCTTC. It translates to CASSENNYNEQFF.

This clonotype was observed a handful of times. The V call is TRBV20-1, the J call TRBJ2-6; D uncertain. V lost 6 bases and J lost 0, with 15 bases in between. CDR1 is DFQATT and CDR2 is SNEGSKA in the germline V gene (reference sequence). This CDR3 is built from 16 residues. In nucleotides, the CDR3 is TGCAGTGCACCCAAGGGATTGGTCTCTGGGGCCAACGTCCTGACTTTC. Translation gives CSAPKGLVSGANVLTF.

V usage is TRBV20-1 and J usage is TRBJ2-1; D not resolved. Germline CDR1 DFQATT, CDR2 SNEGSKA (reference sequence). Trimming pared 6 bases from V and 0 bases from J, leaving 9 bases between. The CDR3 extends over 13 amino acids. CDR3 sequence: CSATSSSYNEQFF. CDR3 nucleotide sequence: TGCAGTGCAACGTCGAGCTCCTACAATGAGCAGTTCTTC.

This clonotype was recorded many times. The gene calls are TRBV7-9 and TRBJ2-1, with D perhaps TRBD2 (6 bases). CDR3 length: 15 residues. Per germline, CDR1 SEHNR and CDR2 FQNEAQ (reference sequence). Trimming took 3 bases from V and 7 from J, leaving 16 bases between them. This CDR3 is CASSLDPGGANEQFF. CDR3 DNA: TGTGCCAGCAGCTTGGACCCCGGGGGAGCAAATGAGCAGTTCTTC.

The rearrangement joins TRBV11-2 to TRBJ2-2, with D tentatively TRBD1 (5 bases). In germline, CDR1 is SGHAT, CDR2 FQNNGV. V lost 0 bases, J lost 6 bases, and 8 bases lay in between. The CDR3 sequence is 14 residues long. In nucleotides, the CDR3 is TGTGCCAGCAGCTTAGAATGGGGCGCCGGGGAGCTGTTTTTT. Translated: CASSLEWGAGELFF.

This clonotype was observed a handful of times. This chain links TRBV20-1 with TRBJ1-6; D gene ambiguous. Germline assignment: CDR1 DFQATT and CDR2 SNEGSKA (reference sequence). The germline V and J ends were trimmed by 5 bases and 9 bases, with 14 bases remaining between them. CDR3 length equals 13 residues. The CDR3 is CSALPDRSSPLHF. CDR3 nucleotide sequence: TGCAGTGCTCTCCCGGATCGGAGTTCACCCCTCCACTTT.

The V and J genes are TRBV29-1 and TRBJ2-1, with a tentative D call TRBD2 (7 bases). Per the germline V gene, CDR1 is SQVTM and CDR2 is ANQGSEA. V was trimmed by 4 bases and J by 2 bases, leaving 15 bases between them. The CDR3 is 15 amino acids. The CDR3 bases are TGCAGCGTTGGAGGGGGAGGGCAAACCTACAATGAGCAGTTCTTC. Residues: CSVGGGGQTYNEQFF.

This clonotype was seen at least ten times. The CDR3 DNA is TGCAGTGCTAGAGAGATGACGGACGAGCAGTACTTC. Translated, it gives CSAREMTDEQYF. The chain combines TRBV20-1 with TRBJ2-7; D unresolved. The germline gives CDR1 DFQATT, CDR2 SNEGSKA (reference sequence). CDR3 length: 12 amino acids. V lost 0 bases and J lost 5, with 8 bases in between.

This clonotype was detected only a few times. V usage is TRBV28 and J usage is TRBJ1-2; D may be TRBD1 (6 bases). The CDR3 sequence is 17 residues long. V lost 3 bases and J lost 4, with 21 bases in between. The germline CDR1 and CDR2 sequences are MDHEN and SYDVKM. The CDR3 coding sequence is TGTGCCAGCAGTTTTCGGGGGGCGCACTACTCTCCCTATGGCTACACCTTC. Its translation: CASSFRGAHYSPYGYTF.

This clonotype was recorded at least ten times. The chain employs TRBV4-3 and TRBJ2-3, with 9 bases aligning to TRBD2. Germline V lookup: CDR1 LGHNA, CDR2 YSLEER. Germline trimming cut 3 bases from V and 2 bases from J; bases unmatched to any gene: 6. The CDR3 is 16 amino acids. CDR3 region: CASSQTTSGPTDTQYF. The CDR3 DNA reads TGCGCCAGCAGCCAGACCACTAGCGGGCCCACAGATACGCAGTATTTT.